Presented here are 7 T cell receptor beta chains from one specimen sequenced in a study of regulatory T cells in long-lasting Graves disease. The time point is: persistent/refractory GD, antithyroid drugs over 5 years with positive TRAb. RNA extracted from PBMCs served as the sequencing template. Investigators prepared the TCR beta libraries by applying iRepertoire HTBI primers and Arm-PCR of CDR3 regions. TCRdb processed the multiplex PCR reads anew with MiXCR; each CDR3 protein has one entry. The sample consists of 700,000 or so distinct CDR3 sequences, 25% to 30% of them appearing once. Sequenced here: peripheral blood mononuclear cells (PBMCs), sampled when the disease was refractory, from a patient treated with antithyroid drugs. Source of these receptors: a female donor with Graves disease.

This clonotype came up a few times. The genes are TRBV7-9 and TRBJ1-1; TRBD1 matches 8 bases. Germline loops: CDR1 SEHNR, CDR2 FQNEAQ (reference sequence). CDR3 length: 15 residues. Losses at the gene ends were 1 base for V and 4 bases for J; bases not matched to a gene: 5. The CDR3 DNA reads as TGTGCCAGCAGCTTAGAGGCAGGGGGCGGCACTGAAGCTTTCTTT. This gives the protein CASSLEAGGGTEAFF.

This clonotype was counted between two and nine times. CDR3 protein: CASSPAPSYEQYF. The CDR3 DNA reads TGTGCCAGCAGCCCAGCTCCCTCCTACGAGCAGTACTTC. The chain recombines TRBV3-1 with TRBJ2-7; no clear D. Germline CDR1 is LGHDT and CDR2 is YNNKEL (reference sequence). The CDR3 totals 13 residues. With 4 bases removed from V and 0 bases from J, the gap between germline ends came to 7 bases.

The chain recombines TRBV20-1 with TRBJ2-5; D is possibly TRBD1 (6 bases). CDR3 length equals 13 residues. The germline V and J ends were trimmed by 3 bases and 5 bases, with 13 bases remaining between them. Germline loops: CDR1 DFQATT, CDR2 SNEGSKA (reference sequence). The DNA of the CDR3 is TGCAGTGCTAGTAGGGGGTTTGGGGAGACCCAGTACTTC. Translating it yields CSASRGFGETQYF.

The chain joins TRBV20-1 to TRBJ1-1; TRBD1 matches 7 bases. This CDR3 is 12 amino acids long. V lost 3 bases and J lost 7; bases outside the gene matches: 5. CDR1 and CDR2 (germline): DFQATT, SNEGSKA (reference sequence). Here the CDR3 DNA reads TGCAGTGCTAGTGTCGGGACAGTTGAAGCTTTCTTT. This encodes CSASVGTVEAFF.

The CDR3 coding sequence is TGCGCCAGCAGTGAGCAACCGGGACCGAGCTATGGCTACACCTTC. Translated: CASSEQPGPSYGYTF. The rearrangement uses TRBV10-1 and TRBJ1-2; TRBD1 might be the D (5 bases). Germline loops: CDR1 WNHNN, CDR2 SYGVQD (reference sequence). Trimming pared 2 bases from V and 4 bases from J, leaving 14 bases between. CDR3 length equals 15 residues.

CDR3 sequence: CASSLSVGRGLFF. The DNA for the CDR3 is TGTGCCAGCAGCTTATCAGTCGGCAGAGGACTGTTTTTT. The chain carries TRBV7-2 and TRBJ1-4; D is uncertain. V dropped 2 bases and J dropped 13 bases, with 14 bases sitting between them. The germline V gene has CDR1 SGHTA and CDR2 FQGNSA. CDR3 length: 13 residues.

The chain couples TRBV6-4 to TRBJ2-2, with 7 bases fitting TRBD2. Germline assignment: CDR1 MRHNA and CDR2 SNTAGT. The CDR3 runs to 16 residues. V dropped 3 bases and J dropped 6; count of bases not matched to a gene: 10. CDR3 sequence reads: CASSENWLADSGELFF. The CDR3 DNA reads as TGTGCCAGCAGTGAAAATTGGCTAGCGGATTCCGGGGAGCTGTTTTTT.